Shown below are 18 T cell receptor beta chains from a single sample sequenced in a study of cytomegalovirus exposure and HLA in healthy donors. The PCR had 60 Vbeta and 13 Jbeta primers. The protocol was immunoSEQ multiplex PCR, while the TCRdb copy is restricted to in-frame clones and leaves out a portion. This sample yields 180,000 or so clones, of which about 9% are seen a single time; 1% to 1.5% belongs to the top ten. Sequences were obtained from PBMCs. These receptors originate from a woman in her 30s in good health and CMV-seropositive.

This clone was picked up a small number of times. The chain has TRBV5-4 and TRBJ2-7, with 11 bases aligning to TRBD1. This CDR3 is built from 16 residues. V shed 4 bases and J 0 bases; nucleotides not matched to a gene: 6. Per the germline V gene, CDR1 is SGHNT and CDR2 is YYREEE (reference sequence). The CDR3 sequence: CASSRGTGGASYEQYF. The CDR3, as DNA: TGTGCCAGCAGCCGAGGGACAGGGGGTGCCTCCTACGAGCAGTACTTC. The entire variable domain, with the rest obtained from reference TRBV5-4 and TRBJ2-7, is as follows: ETGVTQSPTHLIKTRGQQVTLRCSSQSGHNTVSWYQQALGQGPQFIFQYYREEENGRGNFPPRFSGLQFPNYSSELNVNALELDDSALYLCASSRGTGGASYEQYFGPGTRLTVT.

CDR3 in DNA: TGCGCCAGCAGCTCAGACCCAGGGCATGGCTACACCTTC. This encodes CASSSDPGHGYTF. V and J are TRBV5-1 and TRBJ1-2, with D maybe TRBD1 (5 bases). V was trimmed by 3 bases and J by 6 bases, leaving 12 bases between them. The CDR3 runs to 13 residues. Per germline, CDR1 SGHRS and CDR2 YFSETQ.

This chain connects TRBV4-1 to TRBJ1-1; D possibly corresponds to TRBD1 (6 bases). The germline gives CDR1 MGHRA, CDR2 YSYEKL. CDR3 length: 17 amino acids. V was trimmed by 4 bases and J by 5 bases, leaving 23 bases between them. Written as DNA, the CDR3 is TGCGCCAGCAGCCGCTCAATTTATGTAGGGGGAGAAACTGAAGCTTTCTTT. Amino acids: CASSRSIYVGGETEAFF.

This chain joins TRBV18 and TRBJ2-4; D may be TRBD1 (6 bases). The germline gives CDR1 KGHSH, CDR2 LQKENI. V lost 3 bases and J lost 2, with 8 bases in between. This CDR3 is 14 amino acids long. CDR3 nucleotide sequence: TGTGCCAGCTCACCCAGGGGAACCAAAAACATTCAGTACTTC. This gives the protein CASSPRGTKNIQYF.

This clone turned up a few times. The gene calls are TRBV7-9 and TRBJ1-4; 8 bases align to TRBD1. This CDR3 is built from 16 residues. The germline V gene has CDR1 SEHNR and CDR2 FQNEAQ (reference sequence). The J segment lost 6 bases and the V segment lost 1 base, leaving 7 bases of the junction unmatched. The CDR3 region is CASSLGTGWMDEKLFF. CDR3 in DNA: TGTGCCAGCAGCTTAGGGACAGGGTGGATGGATGAAAAACTGTTTTTT.

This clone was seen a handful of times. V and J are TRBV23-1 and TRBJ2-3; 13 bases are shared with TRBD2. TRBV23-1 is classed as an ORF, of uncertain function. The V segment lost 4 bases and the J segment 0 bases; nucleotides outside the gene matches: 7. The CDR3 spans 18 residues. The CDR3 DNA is TGCGCCAGCAGTCGGGGACTAGCGGGGATTTCGAGCACAGATACGCAGTATTTT. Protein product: CASSRGLAGISSTDTQYF.

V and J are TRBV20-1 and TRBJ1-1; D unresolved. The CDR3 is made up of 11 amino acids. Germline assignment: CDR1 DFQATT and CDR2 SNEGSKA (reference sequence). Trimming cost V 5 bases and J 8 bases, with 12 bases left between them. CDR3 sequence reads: CSAPPVGEAFF. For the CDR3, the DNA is TGCAGTGCTCCGCCTGTCGGGGAAGCTTTCTTT.

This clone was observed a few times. CDR3: CASSIGTANQPQHF. As DNA, the CDR3 is TGCGCCAGCAGCATTGGGACAGCAAATCAGCCCCAGCATTTT. The chain carries TRBV5-1 and TRBJ1-5, with 7 bases fitting TRBD1. Germline CDR1 and CDR2: SGHRS and YFSETQ. The J segment lost 4 bases and the V segment lost 4 bases, leaving 5 bases of the junction unmatched. This CDR3 has 14 residues.

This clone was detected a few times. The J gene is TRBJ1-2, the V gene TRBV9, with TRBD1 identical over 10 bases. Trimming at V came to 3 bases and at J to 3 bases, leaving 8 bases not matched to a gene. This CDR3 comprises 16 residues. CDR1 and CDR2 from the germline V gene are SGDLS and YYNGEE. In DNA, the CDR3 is TGTGCCAGCAGCGCTAGGGGACAGGGGTTTGACTATGGCTACACCTTC. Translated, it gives CASSARGQGFDYGYTF.

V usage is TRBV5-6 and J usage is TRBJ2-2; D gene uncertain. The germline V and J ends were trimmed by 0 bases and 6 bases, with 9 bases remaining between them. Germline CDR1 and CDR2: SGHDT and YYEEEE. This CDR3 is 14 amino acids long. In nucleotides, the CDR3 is TGTGCCAGCAGCTTGGGATTGGGCTCCGGGGAGCTGTTTTTT. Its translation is CASSLGLGSGELFF.

The CDR3, as DNA: TGTGCCAGCAGTGAATCCGGAGTGCGCACTGAAGCTTTCTTT. It specifies CASSESGVRTEAFF. The V gene is TRBV6-1, the J gene TRBJ1-1; no firm D call. The germline V and J ends were trimmed by 2 bases and 4 bases, with 11 bases remaining between them. Per germline, CDR1 MNHNS and CDR2 SASEGT. This CDR3 spans 14 amino acids.

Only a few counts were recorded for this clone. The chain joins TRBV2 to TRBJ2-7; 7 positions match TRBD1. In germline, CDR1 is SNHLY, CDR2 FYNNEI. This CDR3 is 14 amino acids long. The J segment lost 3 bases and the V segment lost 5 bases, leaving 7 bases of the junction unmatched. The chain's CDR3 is CASSRTGVSYEQYF. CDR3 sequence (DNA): TGTGCCAGCAGTCGGACAGGAGTTAGCTACGAGCAGTACTTC.

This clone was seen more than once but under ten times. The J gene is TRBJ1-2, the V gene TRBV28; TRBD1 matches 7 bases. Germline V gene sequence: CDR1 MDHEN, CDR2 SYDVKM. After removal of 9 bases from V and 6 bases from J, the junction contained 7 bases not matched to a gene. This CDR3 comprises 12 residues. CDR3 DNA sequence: TGTGCCAGTACGACAGGGATCAATGGCTACACCTTC. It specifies CASTTGINGYTF.

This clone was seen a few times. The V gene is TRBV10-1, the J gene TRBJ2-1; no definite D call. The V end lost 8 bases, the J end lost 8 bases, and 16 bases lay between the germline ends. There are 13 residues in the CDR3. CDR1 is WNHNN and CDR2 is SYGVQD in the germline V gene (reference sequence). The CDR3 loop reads CASGQASTDEQFF. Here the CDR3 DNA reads TGCGCCAGCGGTCAGGCGTCCACCGATGAGCAGTTCTTC.

The CDR3 spells CASSQEGGGNQPQHF. CDR3 nucleotides: TGCGCCAGCAGCCAAGAGGGGGGAGGTAATCAGCCCCAGCATTTT. The rearrangement joins TRBV4-1 to TRBJ1-5; D is possibly TRBD1 (5 bases). The CDR3 contains 15 residues. The V and J ends lost 0 bases and 4 bases respectively, with 10 bases between them. Germline V gives CDR1 MGHRA, CDR2 YSYEKL.

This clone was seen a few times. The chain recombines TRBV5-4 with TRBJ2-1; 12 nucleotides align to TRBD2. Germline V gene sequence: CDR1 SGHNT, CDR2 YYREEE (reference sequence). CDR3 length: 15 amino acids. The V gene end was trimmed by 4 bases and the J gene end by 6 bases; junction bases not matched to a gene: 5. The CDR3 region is CASSPSGRAGNEQFF. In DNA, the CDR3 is TGTGCCAGCAGCCCTAGCGGGAGGGCCGGCAATGAGCAGTTCTTC.

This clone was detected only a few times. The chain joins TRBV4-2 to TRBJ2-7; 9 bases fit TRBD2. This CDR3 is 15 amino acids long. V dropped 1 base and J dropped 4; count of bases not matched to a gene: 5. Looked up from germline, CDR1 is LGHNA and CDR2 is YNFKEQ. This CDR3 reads CASSQVTSGLYEQYF. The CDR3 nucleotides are TGTGCCAGCAGCCAAGTGACTAGCGGTTTATACGAGCAGTACTTC.

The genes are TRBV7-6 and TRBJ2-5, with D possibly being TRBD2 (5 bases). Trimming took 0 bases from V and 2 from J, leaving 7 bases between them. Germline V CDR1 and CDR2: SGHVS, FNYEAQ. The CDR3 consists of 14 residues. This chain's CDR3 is CASSLAGGQETQYF. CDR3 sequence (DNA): TGTGCCAGCAGCTTAGCCGGCGGGCAAGAGACCCAGTACTTC.